The T cell receptor beta chain described here comes from a study of shared clonotypes between healthy human individuals (dated by TCRdb to 2018 to 2020). Notes on the research overall: A couple of women and a few men aged 18 to 49 years were included in the cohort. To increase sequencing depth and limit assay-specific biases, TCR repertoire library preparation and sequencing were carried out by different laboratories using diverse techniques. For each donor, CD4 naive and CD4 memory were each given three plates, CD8 naive was given two plates, and CD8 memory was given one plate. Between about 0.8 and 9.5 billion PBMCs per donor were obtained by leukapheresis. Blood TCR repertoires of a handful of healthy adults were deeply sequenced to estimate repertoire size and the extent of clonotype sharing between individuals.

Healthy HIV-negative adults with no recently reported acute infections or vaccinations were included as donors. Every donor was a Caucasian adult living in Nashville, Tennessee, USA. CD4+ T cells were enriched by magnetic negative selection; naive cells were then positively selected on CD45RA, and the negative fraction formed the memory subset. After blood collection by leukapheresis, PBMCs were isolated using Ficoll-Histopaque density gradient centrifugation and then cryopreserved in the vapor phase of liquid nitrogen. Analytical flow cytometry was used to check the purity and quantity of every magnetically sorted T cell population. Genomic DNA was isolated from every sorted fraction and measured by UV absorbance on a Nanodrop 2000c. TCR CDR3 regions were amplified from genomic DNA by multiplex PCR using the deep immunoSEQ assay. Extracted genomic DNA from each cell subset was distributed evenly across all wells of several immunoSEQ 96-well plates, and each plate was treated as a replicate. Each replicate PCR for sorted subsets received approximately 200 ng genomic DNA, equal to tens of thousands of T cell genomes. Purified libraries were measured with a Qubit 3.0 fluorometer, size-checked on a Bioanalyzer 2100, and measured again with the KAPA Library Quantification kit. Every immunoSEQ 96-well plate was sequenced on a dedicated single-read 150-cycle Illumina NextSeq 550 flow cell. As for how the authors treated the data: The immunoSEQ output contained only junctional sequences without quality scores, so filtering could not match that applied to full-length reads. Sequences were annotated with PyIR, a Python wrapper for IgBLAST v1.9, using IMGT germline references to assign V/J genes and CDR3. Reads were removed for weak V/J assignments (E-value above 1e-6), missing CDR3, stop codons, out-of-frame junctions, or ambiguous translated residues. V3J clonotypes were defined by identical inferred V gene, J gene, and CDR3 amino acid sequence. The percentage overlap between two repertoires was calculated by dividing the number of shared unique clonotypes by the size of the smaller repertoire. Richness of each repertoire was evaluated using RTK rarefaction, the Chao1 estimator, and Recon v2.1 estimates of unobserved clonotypes. Generation probabilities for all TCRbeta clonotypes obtained by the gDNA method from a handful of donors were computed using OLGA. This is the immuneACCESS table as TCRdb keeps it, with only in-frame sequences that have V and J called. A part of the clones is gone; compared with another copy, unresolved V genes explain less than half, and the rest is unexplained. The D gene and trimming were derived from the DNA, and the V and J assignments and clone size from that table. This sample lists about 2.4 million clones; under 95% were detected once. The ten top clones hold 0.36% of the sample.

Summary of the overall study and its limitations: Pairwise subsampling led to the expectation that sequencing depth would affect the degree of clonotype sharing among donors. Larger estimated clonotype richness was generally found for naive subsets than for memory subsets. Sharing across a few donors was observed for around 5% of naive CD4, less than 4% of naive CD8, roughly 2.4% of memory CD4, and about 0.38% of memory CD8 clonotypes. The small number of donors limited the genetic and exposure-history diversity represented. Compared with non-shared clonotypes, clonotypes shared by all four sorted-subset donors had higher generation probabilities. Sampling was restricted to blood, and TCR repertoires in tissues likely differ from the TCR repertoires found in blood. Even with the large sequencing depth, rarefaction of the sorted-subset datasets indicated that sequencing was incomplete.

The CDR3 runs 11 residues from the cysteine to the phenylalanine. Only the CDR3 DNA is retained, 33 bases long and in frame from the first base. From the germline V gene (reference sequence), CDR1 is DFQATT and CDR2 is SNEGSKA. V and J are truncated by 5 bases and 7 bases respectively, leaving an intervening sequence of 9 bases. In the case of this clone: The antigen it recognizes is unknown. Base qualities are missing; no much larger clone stands one base away.

The sequenced material came from naive CD4+ T cells from PBMCs. The cell subset or site label here, explained by the study, means: CD45RA+ positively selected. This clonotype was obtained from a man younger than 35 in good health. Some clones in this sample may be carry-over from other donors' samples. The chain was built from TRBV20-1 and TRBJ2-4, and possibly TRBD2, on 5 matching bases. CDR3 region: CSAVLVNIQYF. The bases are TGCAGTGCTGTACTAGTGAACATTCAGTACTTC.